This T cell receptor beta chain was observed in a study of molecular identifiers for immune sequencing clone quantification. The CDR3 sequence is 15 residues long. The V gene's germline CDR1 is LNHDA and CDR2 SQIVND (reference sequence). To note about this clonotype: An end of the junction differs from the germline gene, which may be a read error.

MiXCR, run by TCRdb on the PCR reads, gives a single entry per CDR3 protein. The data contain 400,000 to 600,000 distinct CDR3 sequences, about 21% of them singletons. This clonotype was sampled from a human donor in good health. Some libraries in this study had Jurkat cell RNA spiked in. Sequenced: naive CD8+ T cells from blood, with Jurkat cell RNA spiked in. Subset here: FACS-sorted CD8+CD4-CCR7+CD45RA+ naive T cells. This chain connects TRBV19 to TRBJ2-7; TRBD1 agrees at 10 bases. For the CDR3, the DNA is TGTGCCAGTAGTGTAGAACGACAGGGGGCAAGAGAGCAGTACTTC. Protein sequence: CASSVERQGAREQYF.